The next 19 T cell receptor beta chains were all read from a single sample in a study of beta chain features in type 1 diabetes. Sequenced material consisted of expressed TCRB transcripts (all of the isolated RNA was reverse transcribed). Assay: immunoSEQ multiplex PCR; the TCRdb copy retains only in-frame clones and omits some. The table records roughly 500,000 clones, over 25% of them present only once. The specimen was naive CD4+ T cells from blood. These TCRs come from a man aged 18 to 35 in good health.

The chain couples TRBV25-1 to TRBJ2-2; D might be TRBD2 (5 bases). Looked up from germline, CDR1 is MGHDK and CDR2 is SYGVNS. The V and J ends lost 4 bases and 4 bases respectively, with 13 bases between them. The CDR3 covers 15 residues. The CDR3 nucleotides are TGTGCCAGCAGTGGGCTTGGAGGTCTCACCGGGGAGCTGTTTTTT. Encoded protein: CASSGLGGLTGELFF.

This clone has only one observation. This sequence joins TRBV7-2 and TRBJ2-3, with TRBD2 identical over 12 bases. Germline-derived CDR1 and CDR2 are SGHTA and FQGNSA. J lost 4 bases, V lost 6 bases, and 2 bases had no gene match. The CDR3 runs 14 residues. This CDR3 reads CASRLAGGADTQYF. In DNA, the CDR3 is TGTGCCAGCAGACTAGCGGGAGGTGCAGATACGCAGTATTTT. The full variable domain, completed using reference TRBV7-2 and TRBJ2-3, is GAGVSQSPSNKVTEKGKDVELRCDPISGHTALYWYRQSLGQGLEFLIYFQGNSAPDKSGLPSDRFSAERTGGSVSTLTIQRTQQEDSAVYLCASRLAGGADTQYFGPGTRLTVL.

The chain has TRBV5-1 and TRBJ1-1, with D unresolved. The germline gives CDR1 SGHRS, CDR2 YFSETQ. The V gene lost 3 bases and the J gene lost 2 bases, with 17 bases spanning the gap. The CDR3 covers 16 residues. The DNA of the CDR3 is TGCGCCAGCAGCTGGGGTCCATCGGAGATTAACACTGAAGCTTTCTTT. Amino acid sequence: CASSWGPSEINTEAFF.

This chain uses TRBV15 with TRBJ2-4, with a weak D call TRBD1 (6 bases). The CDR3 consists of 17 residues. Deletions cut 3 bases from V and 1 base from J, with 16 bases between. The germline V gene has CDR1 LNHNV and CDR2 YYDKDF (reference sequence). The CDR3 reads CATSRDDRSVAKNIQYF. The CDR3 DNA is TGTGCCACCAGCAGGGACGACAGGTCGGTGGCCAAAAACATTCAGTACTTC.

V usage is TRBV29-1 and J usage is TRBJ2-5; TRBD1 agrees at 9 bases. The CDR3 runs 17 residues. Looked up from germline, CDR1 is SQVTM and CDR2 is ANQGSEA. V was pared by 6 bases and J by 9 bases, with 23 bases of the junction left unmatched. The CDR3 is CSVGTGRGSWDPSAQYF. For the CDR3, the DNA is TGCAGCGTAGGGACAGGGCGAGGTAGCTGGGACCCTTCGGCCCAGTACTTC. Based on the CDR3 plus reference TRBV29-1 and TRBJ2-5, the full variable domain is SAVISQKPSRDICQRGTSLTIQCQVDSQVTMMFWYRQQPGQSLTLIATANQGSEATYESGFVIDKFPISRPNLTFSTLTVSNMSPEDSSIYLCSVGTGRGSWDPSAQYFGPGTRLLVL.

This clone has a handful of counts. CDR3 region: CASSQEGMTGWEGEQFF. The CDR3 nucleotides are TGCGCCAGCAGCCAAGAAGGGATGACAGGGTGGGAGGGTGAGCAGTTCTTC. The rearrangement links TRBV4-1 to TRBJ2-1; D possibly uses TRBD1 or TRBD2 (7 bases each). The CDR3 is 17 residues long. The V end lost 0 bases, the J end lost 9 bases, and 21 bases lay between the germline ends. Germline assignment: CDR1 MGHRA and CDR2 YSYEKL.

This clone has just a few counts. The chain joins TRBV10-3 to TRBJ2-7; D gene uncertain. The germline gives CDR1 ENHRY, CDR2 SYGVKD. V was clipped by 6 bases and J by 2 bases, with 14 bases between them. The CDR3 runs 14 residues. The CDR3 sequence: CAIRDHLGAYEQYF. Here the CDR3 DNA reads TGTGCCATCAGGGACCACCTTGGGGCCTACGAGCAGTACTTC.

V is TRBV11-3 and J is TRBJ1-1; no clear D gene. V was pared by 1 base and J by 0 bases, with 3 bases between. The CDR3 totals 13 residues. Germline V CDR1 and CDR2: SGHNT, YENEEA. The CDR3 is CASSLGLNTEAFF. The CDR3 DNA reads as TGTGCCAGCAGCTTAGGGTTGAACACTGAAGCTTTCTTT.

This clone was seen more than once but under ten times. The rearrangement joins TRBV6-5 to TRBJ2-7; no clear D. V lost 0 bases to trimming and J lost 1 base, with 10 bases between them. The CDR3 is 15 amino acids. Germline V gene data show CDR1 as MNHEY and CDR2 as SVGAGI. In DNA form, the CDR3 reads TGTGCCAGCAGTTACTCGATTTACGGATCCTACGAGCAGTACTTC. Its translation is CASSYSIYGSYEQYF.

This clone was detected a few times. This specimen includes other DNA sequences encoding the same CDR3. The DNA for the CDR3 is TGTGCCTGGAGTCCTAACTACGAGCAGTACTTC. Protein: CAWSPNYEQYF. The chain recombines TRBV30 with TRBJ2-7; the D is unclear. With 2 bases removed from V and 3 bases from J, the gap between germline ends came to 5 bases. The germline V gene has CDR1 GTSNPN and CDR2 SVGIG (reference sequence). This CDR3 has 11 residues.

The rearrangement joins TRBV15 to TRBJ1-2, with TRBD1 matching over 7 bases. The germline gives CDR1 LNHNV, CDR2 YYDKDF (reference sequence). V dropped 1 base and J dropped 3; count of bases not matched to a gene: 8. This CDR3 has 16 residues. The CDR3: CATSRGGQAQDYGYTF. DNA for the CDR3: TGTGCCACCAGCAGAGGTGGACAGGCGCAGGACTATGGCTACACCTTC.

This clone was detected a few times. This chain uses TRBV10-3 with TRBJ1-4; D not resolved. The CDR3 loop spans 11 amino acids. Trimming stripped 2 bases from V and 5 bases from J, with 0 bases between. The germline CDR1 and CDR2 sequences are ENHRY and SYGVKD. The CDR3 DNA reads as TGTGCCATCAGTGAGAATGAAAAACTGTTTTTT. It specifies CAISENEKLFF.

This chain uses TRBV30 with TRBJ1-2; D remains unclear. The CDR3 is made up of 14 amino acids. The V gene lost 2 bases and the J gene lost 0 bases, with 10 bases spanning the gap. Per the germline V gene, CDR1 is GTSNPN and CDR2 is SVGIG (reference sequence). In DNA, the CDR3 is TGTGCCTGGAGTCCAGGAGGTACTAACTATGGCTACACCTTC. It translates to CAWSPGGTNYGYTF.

This clone occurred a few times. The chain has TRBV30 and TRBJ1-1, with TRBD1 matching 7 bases. This CDR3 has 15 amino acids. The V gene end was trimmed by 4 bases and the J gene end by 4 bases; junction bases not matched to a gene: 12. Looked up from germline, CDR1 is GTSNPN and CDR2 is SVGIG (reference sequence). Here the CDR3 reads CAWTPDRPSGTEAFF. Here the CDR3 DNA reads TGTGCCTGGACCCCGGACAGGCCTTCCGGCACTGAAGCTTTCTTT.

J is TRBJ2-1 and V is TRBV30; D perhaps matches TRBD2 (5 bases). CDR1 and CDR2 (germline): GTSNPN, SVGIG (reference sequence). This CDR3 is built from 11 residues. Trimming removed 0 bases from V and 9 bases from J, with 6 bases in between. The CDR3 DNA reads as TGTGCCTGGAGTGTACGGGGTGAGCAGTTCTTC. It yields the protein CAWSVRGEQFF.

This clone has only a few counts. The rearrangement uses TRBV11-2 and TRBJ1-1, with D possibly TRBD1 on 5 matching bases. V was pared by 5 bases and J by 2 bases, with 12 bases between. CDR1 is SGHAT, CDR2 FQNNGV, per germline. The CDR3 is 14 residues long. The CDR3 coding sequence is TGTGCCAGCAGCCCGCCCGGGGGAAACACTGAAGCTTTCTTT. Amino acid sequence: CASSPPGGNTEAFF.

This clone appeared a few times. The chain recombines TRBV9 with TRBJ2-7; D is unresolved. V lost 3 bases to trimming and J lost 6 bases, with 16 bases between them. In germline, CDR1 is SGDLS, CDR2 YYNGEE. This CDR3 spans 14 amino acids. The CDR3 bases are TGTGCCAGCAGCGCCAACATCCGATCGGCCGAGCAGTACTTC. Translation: CASSANIRSAEQYF.

V gene TRBV6-5 combines with J gene TRBJ1-1; D gene ambiguous. This CDR3 has 14 residues. Germline V gene lookup returns CDR1 MNHEY and CDR2 SVGAGI. Trimming cost V 0 bases and J 1 base, with 6 bases left between them. The CDR3 region is CASSYSMGNTEAFF. The DNA for the CDR3 is TGTGCCAGCAGTTACTCGATGGGGAACACTGAAGCTTTCTTT.

The chain couples TRBV6-4 to TRBJ1-1; 9 nucleotides agree with TRBD1. V gave up 9 bases and J gave up 8 bases; unmatched junction bases: 7. The CDR3 has 12 amino acids. Germline loops: CDR1 MRHNA, CDR2 SNTAGT. In DNA, the CDR3 is TGTGCCAGTAGTAAGGGGACAGGGGAAGCTTTCTTT. It translates to CASSKGTGEAFF.